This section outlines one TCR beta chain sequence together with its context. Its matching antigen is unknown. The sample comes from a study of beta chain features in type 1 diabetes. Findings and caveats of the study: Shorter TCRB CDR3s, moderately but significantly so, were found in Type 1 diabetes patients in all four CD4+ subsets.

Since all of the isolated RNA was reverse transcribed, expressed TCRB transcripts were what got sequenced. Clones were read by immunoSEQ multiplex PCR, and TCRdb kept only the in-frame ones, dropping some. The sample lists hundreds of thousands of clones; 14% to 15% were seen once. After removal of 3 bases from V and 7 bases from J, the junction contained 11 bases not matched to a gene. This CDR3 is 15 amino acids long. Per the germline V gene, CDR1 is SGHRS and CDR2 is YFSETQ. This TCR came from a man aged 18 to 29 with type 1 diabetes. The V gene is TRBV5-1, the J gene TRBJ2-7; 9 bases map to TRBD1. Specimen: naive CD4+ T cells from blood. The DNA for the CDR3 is TGCGCCAGCAGCTCCCTCTCCGGGACAGGGCGTGAGCAGTACTTC. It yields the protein CASSSLSGTGREQYF.